The clone carrying this T cell receptor (beta chain) qualifies as large (0.1 to 1%). In TCRdb, the RT-PCR reads were re-called with MiXCR into one record per CDR3 protein. The table shows about 620 distinct CDR3 sequences, with less than 50% occurring only once. The germline V gene encodes CDR1 SGHRS and CDR2 YFSETQ. The CDR3 has 14 residues. Deletions cut 0 bases from V and 10 bases from J, with 11 bases between. The specimen was memory CD4+ T cells from salivary gland. This TCR derives from a female donor with primary Sjogren's syndrome. The genes are TRBV5-1 and TRBJ1-6; D gene uncertain. CDR3 sequence: CASSLDAERSPLHF. The DNA of the CDR3 is TGCGCCAGCAGCTTGGACGCGGAGCGCTCACCCCTCCACTTT.